This T cell receptor (beta chain) comes out of a study of T cell responses to AZD1222 COVID-19 vaccine. This clone was observed once. What it binds is unknown. Some second doses came at about 4 weeks and others at about 12 weeks; these were pooled. General study findings and limits: No day 14 peak samples; only post-peak repertoires were characterized. Clonal diversity may have been underestimated, and the donors were mostly white British, with more females than males.

Profiled with immunoSEQ multiplex PCR; TCRdb holds only in-frame clones, not every one. The sample has roughly 98,000 clones; 70% to 85% are singletons. The J segment lost 9 bases and the V segment lost 3 bases, leaving 9 bases of the junction unmatched. Germline values: CDR1 MNHEY, CDR2 SMNVEV (reference sequence). The CDR3 extends over 16 amino acids. This TCR derives from an adult who received the AZD1222 COVID-19 vaccine. This specimen consisted of peripheral blood, obtained 28 days after the second AZD1222 dose. The chain links TRBV27 to TRBJ1-6; the match to TRBD1 covers 9 bases. The CDR3 protein is CASSFQDRGRASPLHF. Here the CDR3 DNA reads TGTGCCAGCAGTTTCCAGGACAGGGGAAGAGCTTCACCCCTCCACTTT.